The source of this T cell receptor (beta chain) is a study of T-cell reconstitution after alpha-beta-depleted transplantation in children. This sample's TCRbeta library carried unique molecular identifier barcodes. TCRdb independently ran MiXCR on the PCR reads; one entry per CDR3 protein. This sample has about 610,000 distinct CDR3 sequences, with about 11% found just once. Germline V gene sequence: CDR1 SGHRS, CDR2 YFSETQ. CDR3 length equals 15 residues. V lost 0 bases, J lost 1 base, and 0 bases stayed unmatched. This clonotype was counted ten times or more. This clonotype originated in a human donor who donated a stem cell graft to a child with acute myeloid leukemia. The material was PBMCs from the stem cell graft donor, obtained from the stem cell graft. The rearrangement joins TRBV5-1 to TRBJ2-7; 11 bases line up with TRBD2. This CDR3 reads CASSLGLAGSYEQYF. The DNA for the CDR3 is TGCGCCAGCAGCTTGGGACTAGCGGGATCCTACGAGCAGTACTTC.